This TCR beta chain was recorded in a study of T cell repertoires in cytomegalovirus infection. The wider study: Shared public TCR beta signatures pointed to both CMV infection and a matching HLA type. The study, taken as a whole, reports: People with CMV and the relevant HLA were identified by cumulative public TCR beta family frequency. Dominant in the ex vivo response were TCR beta clonotypes restricted by HLA-C and specific for CMV.

CDR1 and CDR2 (germline): SGHDT, YYEEEE. V gave up 1 base and J gave up 1 base, with 12 bases separating them. The CDR3 is 16 residues long. TCRdb redid the calling of the reads with MiXCR, one entry per CDR3 protein. There are roughly 500,000 distinct CDR3 sequences in the sample; approximately 40% occur only once, and roughly two fifths lies in the top ten. There are a few counts of this clonotype. No antigen is known for it. This rearrangement joins TRBV5-6 to TRBJ2-1, with D possibly TRBD2 on 5 matching bases. The specimen was cultured PBMCs, collected from culture after CMV antigen stimulation. The TCR was taken from a human donor in good health (CMV status not recorded). Some clones in this sample may be carry-over from other donors' samples. The CDR3 spells CASSLSREWSYNEQFF. CDR3 in DNA: TGTGCCAGCAGCTTGTCACGGGAATGGTCCTACAATGAGCAGTTCTTC.